This entry describes one T cell receptor (beta chain). Its antigen is not identified. Treatment denoted: roughly 11-day PBMC culture with coronavirus spike peptide pools or control peptides (ViraFEST assay). The CDR3 runs to 16 residues. Germline lookup yields CDR1 MNHNS and CDR2 SASEGT. With 5 bases clipped from V and 10 bases from J, the junction kept 17 bases outside the gene matches. This sample is part of a study of vaccination and CD4 T cells after COVID-19. The study sequenced cultured CD4+ T cell DNA using the Oncomine TCR Beta short-read assay. From CD4+ T cells that had been cultured, genomic DNA was extracted. TCRdb re-derived calls from the PCR reads in MiXCR, one entry per CDR3 protein. The table has some 11,000 distinct CDR3 sequences, about 25% seen once.

The rearrangement uses TRBV6-1 and TRBJ2-1; 7 bases agree with TRBD1. Sequences were derived from CD4+ T cells from blood, cultured in vitro, sampled after SARS-CoV-2 vaccination. The sequence derives from a human donor who had recovered from COVID-19. This chain's CDR3 is CASSKPQGGMYREQFF. DNA of the CDR3: TGTGCCAGCAGTAAGCCCCAAGGGGGCATGTATCGGGAGCAGTTCTTC.